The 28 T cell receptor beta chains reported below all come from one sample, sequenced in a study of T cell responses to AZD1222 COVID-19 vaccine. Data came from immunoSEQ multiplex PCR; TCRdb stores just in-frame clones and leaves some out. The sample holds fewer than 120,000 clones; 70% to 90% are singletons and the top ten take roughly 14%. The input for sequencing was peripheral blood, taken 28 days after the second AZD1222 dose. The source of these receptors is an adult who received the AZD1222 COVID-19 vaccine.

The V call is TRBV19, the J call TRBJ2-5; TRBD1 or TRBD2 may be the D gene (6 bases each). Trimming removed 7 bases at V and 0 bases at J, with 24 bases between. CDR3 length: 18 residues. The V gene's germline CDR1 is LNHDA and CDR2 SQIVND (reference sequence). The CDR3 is CASNPFGGGAPYQETQYF. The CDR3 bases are TGTGCCAGTAATCCCTTCGGAGGGGGAGCCCCGTACCAAGAGACCCAGTACTTC.

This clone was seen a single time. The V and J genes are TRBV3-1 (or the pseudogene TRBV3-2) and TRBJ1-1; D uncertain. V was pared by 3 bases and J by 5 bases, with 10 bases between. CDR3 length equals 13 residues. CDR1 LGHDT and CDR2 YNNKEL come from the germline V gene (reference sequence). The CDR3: CASSQAIQTEAFF. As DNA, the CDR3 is TGTGCCAGCAGCCAGGCAATACAGACTGAAGCTTTCTTT.

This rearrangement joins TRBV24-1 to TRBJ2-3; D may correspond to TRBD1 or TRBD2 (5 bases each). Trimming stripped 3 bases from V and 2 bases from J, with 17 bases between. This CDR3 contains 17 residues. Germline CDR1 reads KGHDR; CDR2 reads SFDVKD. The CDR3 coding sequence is TGTGCCACCAGTGATCGCCCGGGACCGACTTACACAGATACGCAGTATTTT. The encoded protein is CATSDRPGPTYTDTQYF.

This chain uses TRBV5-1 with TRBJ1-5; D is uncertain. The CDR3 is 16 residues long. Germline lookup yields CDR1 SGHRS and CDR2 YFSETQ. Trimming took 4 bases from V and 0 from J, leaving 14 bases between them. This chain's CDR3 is CASSPKPGYSNQPQHF. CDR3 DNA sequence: TGCGCCAGCAGCCCTAAGCCGGGCTATAGCAATCAGCCCCAGCATTTT.

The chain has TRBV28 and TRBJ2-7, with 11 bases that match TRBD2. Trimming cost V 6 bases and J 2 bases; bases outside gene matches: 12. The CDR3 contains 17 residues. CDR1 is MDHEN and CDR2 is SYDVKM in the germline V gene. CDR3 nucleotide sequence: TGTGCCAGCAGCCCAACAGCTAGCGGGAGGACAACCTACGAGCAGTACTTC. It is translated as CASSPTASGRTTYEQYF.

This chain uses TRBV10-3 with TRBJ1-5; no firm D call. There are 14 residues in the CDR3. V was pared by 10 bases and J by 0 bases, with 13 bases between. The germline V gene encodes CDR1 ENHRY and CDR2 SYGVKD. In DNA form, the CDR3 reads TGTGCCACCAACAAGGAGGATAGCAATCAGCCCCAGCATTTT. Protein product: CATNKEDSNQPQHF.

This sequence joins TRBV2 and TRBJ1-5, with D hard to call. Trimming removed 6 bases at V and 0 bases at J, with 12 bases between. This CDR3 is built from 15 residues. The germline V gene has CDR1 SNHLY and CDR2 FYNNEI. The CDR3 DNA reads TGTGCCAGCAGAGCCTCAGAGATTAGCAATCAGCCCCAGCATTTT. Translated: CASRASEISNQPQHF.

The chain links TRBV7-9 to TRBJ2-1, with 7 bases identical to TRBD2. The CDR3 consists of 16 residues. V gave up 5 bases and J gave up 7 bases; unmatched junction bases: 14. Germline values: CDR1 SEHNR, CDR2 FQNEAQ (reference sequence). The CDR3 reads CASSTPKRGGGNEQFF. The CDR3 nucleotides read TGTGCCAGCAGCACGCCTAAACGGGGCGGGGGAAATGAGCAGTTCTTC. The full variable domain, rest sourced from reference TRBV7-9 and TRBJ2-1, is DTGVSQNPRHKITKRGQNVTFRCDPISEHNRLYWYRQTLGQGPEFLTYFQNEAQLEKSRLLSDRFSAERPKGSFSTLEIQRTEQGDSAMYLCASSTPKRGGGNEQFFGPGTRLTVL.

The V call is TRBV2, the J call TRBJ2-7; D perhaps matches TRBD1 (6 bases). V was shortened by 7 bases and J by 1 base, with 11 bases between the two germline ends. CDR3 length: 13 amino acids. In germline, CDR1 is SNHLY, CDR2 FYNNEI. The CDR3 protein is CASNRDRSYEQYF. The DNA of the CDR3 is TGTGCCAGCAATCGAGACAGGTCCTACGAGCAGTACTTC.

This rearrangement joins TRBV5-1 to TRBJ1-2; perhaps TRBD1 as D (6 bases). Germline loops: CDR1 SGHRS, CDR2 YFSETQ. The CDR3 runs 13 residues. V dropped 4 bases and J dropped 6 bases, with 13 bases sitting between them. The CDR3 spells CASSPQGYDGYTF. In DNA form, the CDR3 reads TGCGCCAGCAGCCCACAGGGATACGATGGCTACACCTTC.

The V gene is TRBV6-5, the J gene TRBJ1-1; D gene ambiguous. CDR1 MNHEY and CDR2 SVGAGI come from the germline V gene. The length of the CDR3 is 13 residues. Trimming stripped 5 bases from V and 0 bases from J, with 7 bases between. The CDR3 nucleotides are TGTGCCAGCAGTAGGACCCTGAACACTGAAGCTTTCTTT. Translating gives CASSRTLNTEAFF.

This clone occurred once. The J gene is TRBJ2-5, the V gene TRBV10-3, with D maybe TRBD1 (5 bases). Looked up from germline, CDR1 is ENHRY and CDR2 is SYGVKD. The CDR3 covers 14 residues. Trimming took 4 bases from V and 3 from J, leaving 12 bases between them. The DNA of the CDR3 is TGTGCCATCAGTGTAACCAGCAGGGAAGAGACCCAGTACTTC. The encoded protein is CAISVTSREETQYF.

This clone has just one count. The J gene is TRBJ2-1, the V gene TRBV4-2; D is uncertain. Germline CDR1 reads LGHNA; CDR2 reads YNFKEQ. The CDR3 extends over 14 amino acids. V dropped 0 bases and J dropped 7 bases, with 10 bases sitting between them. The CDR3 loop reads CASSQEVGSNEQFF. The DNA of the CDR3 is TGTGCCAGCAGCCAAGAGGTAGGATCGAATGAGCAGTTCTTC.

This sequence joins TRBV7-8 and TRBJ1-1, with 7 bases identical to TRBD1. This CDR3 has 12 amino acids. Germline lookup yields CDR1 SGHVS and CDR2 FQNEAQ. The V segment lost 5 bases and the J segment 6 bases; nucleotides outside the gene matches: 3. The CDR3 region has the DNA TGTGCCAGCAGCCGGGACAGAGCTGAAGCTTTCTTT. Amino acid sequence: CASSRDRAEAFF.

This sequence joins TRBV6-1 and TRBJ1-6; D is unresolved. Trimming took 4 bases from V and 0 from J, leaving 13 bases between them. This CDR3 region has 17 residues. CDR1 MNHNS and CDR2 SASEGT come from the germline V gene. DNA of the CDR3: TGTGCCAGCAGTGGGGTGACTTTAAGCTCCTATAATTCACCCCTCCACTTT. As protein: CASSGVTLSSYNSPLHF.

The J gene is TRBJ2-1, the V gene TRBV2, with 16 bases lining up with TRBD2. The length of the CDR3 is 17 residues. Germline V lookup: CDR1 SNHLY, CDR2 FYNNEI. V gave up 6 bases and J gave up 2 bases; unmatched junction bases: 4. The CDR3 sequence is CASSVGTSGGAYNEQFF. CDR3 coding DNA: TGTGCCAGCAGCGTAGGGACTAGCGGGGGGGCCTACAATGAGCAGTTCTTC. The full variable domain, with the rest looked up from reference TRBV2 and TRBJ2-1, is EPEVTQTPSHQVTQMGQEVILRCVPISNHLYFYWYRQILGQKVEFLVSFYNNEISEKSEIFDDQFSVERPDGSNFTLKIRSTKLEDSAMYFCASSVGTSGGAYNEQFFGPGTRLTVL.

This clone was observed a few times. CDR3 amino acids: CASSPPAAPIPSQETQYF. The DNA of the CDR3 is TGTGCCAGCTCACCACCTGCGGCCCCTATACCAAGTCAGGAGACCCAGTACTTC. This sequence joins TRBV18 and TRBJ2-5, with D hard to call. V was shortened by 0 bases and J by 5 bases, with 22 bases between the two germline ends. Germline lookup yields CDR1 KGHSH and CDR2 LQKENI. This CDR3 is built from 18 residues.

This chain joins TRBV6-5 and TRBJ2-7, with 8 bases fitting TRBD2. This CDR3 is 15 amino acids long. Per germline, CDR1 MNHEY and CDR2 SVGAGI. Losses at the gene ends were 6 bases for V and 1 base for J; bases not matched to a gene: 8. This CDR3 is CASSDQAGASYEQYF. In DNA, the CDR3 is TGTGCCAGCAGCGATCAAGCGGGAGCGTCCTACGAGCAGTACTTC.

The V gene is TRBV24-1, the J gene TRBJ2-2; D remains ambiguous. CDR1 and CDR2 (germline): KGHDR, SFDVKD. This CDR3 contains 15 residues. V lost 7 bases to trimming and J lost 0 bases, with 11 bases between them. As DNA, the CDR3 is TGTGCCACCAGCTCCACGAGGTCGAACACCGGGGAGCTGTTTTTT. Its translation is CATSSTRSNTGELFF.

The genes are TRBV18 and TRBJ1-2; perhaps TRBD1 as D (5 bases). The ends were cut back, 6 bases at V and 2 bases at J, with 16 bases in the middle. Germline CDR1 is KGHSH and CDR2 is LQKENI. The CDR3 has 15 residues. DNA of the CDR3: TGTGCCAGCTCCGTCGGAGCCGCAGGGAACTATGGCTACACCTTC. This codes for CASSVGAAGNYGYTF.

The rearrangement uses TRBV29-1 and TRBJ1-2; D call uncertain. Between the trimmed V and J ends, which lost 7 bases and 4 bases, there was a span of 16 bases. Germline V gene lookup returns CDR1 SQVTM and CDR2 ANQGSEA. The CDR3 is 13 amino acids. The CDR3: CSAYLPRGYGYTF. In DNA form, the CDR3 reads TGCAGCGCATACCTCCCCCGGGGCTATGGCTACACCTTC.

CDR3 in amino acids: CASSKGTGDQPQHF. As DNA, the CDR3 is TGCGCCAGCAGCAAAGGGACAGGGGATCAGCCCCAGCATTTT. The genes are TRBV5-1 and TRBJ1-5; TRBD1 matches at 10 bases. The V and J ends lost 4 bases and 5 bases, in that order; junction bases with no gene match: 3. Germline V gene data show CDR1 as SGHRS and CDR2 as YFSETQ. The CDR3 loop spans 14 amino acids.

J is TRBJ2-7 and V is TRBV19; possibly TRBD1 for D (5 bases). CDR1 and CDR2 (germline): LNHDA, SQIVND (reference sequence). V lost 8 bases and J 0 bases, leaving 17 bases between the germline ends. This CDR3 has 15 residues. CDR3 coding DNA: TGTGCCAGTCGATCCCAGGGCCGAAGCTCCTACGAGCAGTACTTC. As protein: CASRSQGRSSYEQYF.

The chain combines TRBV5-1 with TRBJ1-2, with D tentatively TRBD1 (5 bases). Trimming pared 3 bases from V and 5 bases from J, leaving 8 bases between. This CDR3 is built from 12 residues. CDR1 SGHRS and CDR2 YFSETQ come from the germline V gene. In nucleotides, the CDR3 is TGCGCCAGCAGCTCCTCAGGGTATGGCTACACCTTC. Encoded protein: CASSSSGYGYTF.

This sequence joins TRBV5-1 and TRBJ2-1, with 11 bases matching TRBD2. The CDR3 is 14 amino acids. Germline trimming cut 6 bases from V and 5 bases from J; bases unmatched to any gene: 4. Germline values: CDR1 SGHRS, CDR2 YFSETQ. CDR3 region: CASKTSGSHNEQFF. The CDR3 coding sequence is TGCGCCAGCAAAACTAGCGGGAGCCACAATGAGCAGTTCTTC.

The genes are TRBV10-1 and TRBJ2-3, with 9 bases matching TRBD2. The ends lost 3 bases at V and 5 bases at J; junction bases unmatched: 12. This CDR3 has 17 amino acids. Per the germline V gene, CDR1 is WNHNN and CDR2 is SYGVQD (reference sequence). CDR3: CASSDSLSGSAEDTQYF. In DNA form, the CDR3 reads TGCGCCAGCAGTGATTCCCTTAGCGGGAGCGCCGAAGATACGCAGTATTTT.

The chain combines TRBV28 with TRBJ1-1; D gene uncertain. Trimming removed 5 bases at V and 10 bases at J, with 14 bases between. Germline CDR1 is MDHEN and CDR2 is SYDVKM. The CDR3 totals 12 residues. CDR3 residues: CASSHLTGGAFF. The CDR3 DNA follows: TGTGCCAGCAGTCACCTGACCGGAGGAGCTTTCTTT.

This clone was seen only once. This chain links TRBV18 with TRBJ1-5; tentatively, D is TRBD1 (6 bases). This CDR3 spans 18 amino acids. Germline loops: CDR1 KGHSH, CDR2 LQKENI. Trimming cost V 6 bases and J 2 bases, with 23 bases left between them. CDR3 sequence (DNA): TGTGCCAGCTCGCCGGGGGCCGAGGGTTTTTACGGCAATCAGCCCCAGCATTTT. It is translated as CASSPGAEGFYGNQPQHF.